One and the same sample provided the 5 T cell receptor beta chains below, sequenced in a study of blood T cell repertoires in COVID-19. Data came from immunoSEQ multiplex PCR; TCRdb stores just in-frame clones and leaves some out. Found here are about 360,000 clones, more than 75% of them singletons; the top ten hold roughly 3.1%. Sequenced sample: peripheral blood. These receptors were collected from a human donor in a cohort sampled during active COVID-19.

This clone has a handful of counts. V gene TRBV7-9 combines with J gene TRBJ1-4; the match to TRBD1 covers 7 bases. This CDR3 has 15 residues. V was clipped by 4 bases and J by 8 bases; unmatched bases: 10. Germline values: CDR1 SEHNR, CDR2 FQNEAQ (reference sequence). The CDR3, as DNA: TGTGCCAGCAGCTCGCAGACCCAGACAGGGGAAAAACTGTTTTTT. This gives the protein CASSSQTQTGEKLFF.

The count of this clone is one. The chain employs TRBV3-1 (or the pseudogene TRBV3-2) and TRBJ2-3; 11 nucleotides match TRBD2. The germline V gene encodes CDR1 LGHDT and CDR2 YNNKEL (reference sequence). This CDR3 spans 15 amino acids. J was trimmed by 7 bases and V by 4 bases; bases with no gene match: 7. Here the CDR3 reads CASSPRLAGRYTQYF. The CDR3 DNA reads TGTGCCAGCAGCCCGCGACTAGCGGGAAGGTATACGCAGTATTTT.

The chain couples TRBV4-1 to TRBJ2-2, with D tentatively TRBD1 (6 bases). From germline, CDR1 is MGHRA and CDR2 YSYEKL. CDR3 length equals 15 residues. V was clipped by 4 bases and J by 0 bases, with 9 bases between them. The CDR3 bases are TGCGCCAGCAGCCGGGCAGGGGCGAACACCGGGGAGCTGTTTTTT. This encodes CASSRAGANTGELFF.

The genes are TRBV7-9 and TRBJ1-2; 9 bases line up with TRBD1. This CDR3 has 15 amino acids. J was trimmed by 3 bases and V by 3 bases; bases with no gene match: 5. Germline CDR1 and CDR2: SEHNR and FQNEAQ (reference sequence). Here the CDR3 DNA reads TGTGCCAGCAGCTTTGGGACAGGGTTGGACTATGGCTACACCTTC. This translates into CASSFGTGLDYGYTF.

The V and J genes are TRBV2 and TRBJ1-3; D may be TRBD1 (5 bases). This CDR3 has 16 residues. The ends were cut back, 2 bases at V and 4 bases at J, with 15 bases in the middle. CDR1 and CDR2 (germline): SNHLY, FYNNEI. The CDR3: CASSEFVGGSGNTIYF. For the CDR3, the DNA is TGTGCCAGCAGTGAATTCGTGGGGGGGTCGGGAAACACCATATATTTT.